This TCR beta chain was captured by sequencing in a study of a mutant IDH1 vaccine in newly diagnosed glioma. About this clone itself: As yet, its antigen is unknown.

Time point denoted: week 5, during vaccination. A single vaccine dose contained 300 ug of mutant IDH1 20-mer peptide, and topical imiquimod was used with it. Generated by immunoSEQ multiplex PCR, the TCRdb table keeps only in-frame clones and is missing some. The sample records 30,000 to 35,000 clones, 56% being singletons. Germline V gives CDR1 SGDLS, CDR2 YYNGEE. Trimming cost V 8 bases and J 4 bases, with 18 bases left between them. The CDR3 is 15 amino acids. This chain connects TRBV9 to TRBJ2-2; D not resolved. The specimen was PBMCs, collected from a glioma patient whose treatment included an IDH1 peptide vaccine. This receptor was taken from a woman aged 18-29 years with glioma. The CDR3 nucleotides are TGTGCCAGTCAAAGGAACTCGATGAGCACCGGGGAGCTGTTTTTT. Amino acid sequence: CASQRNSMSTGELFF.